One and the same sample provided the 18 T cell receptor beta chains below, sequenced in a study of regulatory T cells in long-lasting Graves disease. HTBI primers from iRepertoire and Arm-PCR of CDR3 regions yielded the TCR beta libraries. Each CDR3 protein gets one entry after TCRdb re-called the multiplex PCR reads with MiXCR. The sample comprises 620,000 or so distinct CDR3 sequences, roughly 15% of which are singletons, and about 17% rests with the top ten. Time point noted: newly diagnosed GD, antithyroid drugs for less than 3 months. Researchers made the TCR library from RNA that was extracted from PBMCs. These data are also associated with another study on T cells in Graves' hyperthyroidism and ophthalmopathy.

Sequenced here: peripheral blood mononuclear cells (PBMCs), sampled at new diagnosis, from a patient treated with antithyroid drugs. The receptor source for this set is a woman aged 25 to 45 with Graves disease.

The sample holds many counts of this clonotype. J is TRBJ1-5 and V is TRBV6-4; D gene ambiguous. The V end was cut by 3 bases, the J end by 10 bases, with 16 bases between. CDR3 size: 14 residues. Germline CDR1 MRHNA, CDR2 SNTAGT. CDR3 sequence: CASSEASKGSPQHF. The DNA of the CDR3 is TGTGCCAGCAGTGAAGCATCCAAAGGCTCACCCCAGCATTTT.

The chain links TRBV3-1 to TRBJ1-5; the D gene is possibly TRBD1 (5 bases). Germline-derived CDR1 and CDR2 are LGHDT and YNNKEL (reference sequence). Trimming took off 4 bases at V and 0 bases at J, with 13 bases between the two ends. This CDR3 spans 16 amino acids. The DNA of the CDR3 is TGTGCCAGCAGCCGCAGTGGGGCGTATAGCAATCAGCCCCAGCATTTT. Protein sequence: CASSRSGAYSNQPQHF. The full variable domain, with the rest looked up from reference TRBV3-1 and TRBJ1-5, is DTAVSQTPKYLVTQMGNDKSIKCEQNLGHDTMYWYKQDSKKFLKIMFSYNNKELIINETVPNRFSPKSPDKAHLNLHINSLELGDSAVYFCASSRSGAYSNQPQHFGDGTRLSIL.

The rearrangement uses TRBV20-1 and TRBJ2-7, with TRBD2 identical over 7 bases. Germline lookup yields CDR1 DFQATT and CDR2 SNEGSKA (reference sequence). J was trimmed by 3 bases and V by 6 bases; bases with no gene match: 11. The CDR3 has 14 residues. In DNA form, the CDR3 reads TGCAGTGCCCGCGGGGGTAAAGAACACTACGAGCAGTACTTC. Its translation: CSARGGKEHYEQYF.

In this sample, this clonotype turned up a few times. A single base separates this from a much larger clone, so it may be a read error. The V and J genes are TRBV12-3 or TRBV12-4 and TRBJ2-1, with D possibly TRBD2 on 6 matching bases. This CDR3 region has 15 residues. Here the CDR3 reads CASRLARGIYNEQFF. The CDR3 region has the DNA TGTGCCAGCAGGTTAGCGCGGGGAATCTACAATGAGCAGTTCTTC.

This clonotype has a count of ten or more. V and J are TRBV28 and TRBJ1-5, with D perhaps TRBD1 (5 bases). The CDR3 extends over 14 amino acids. Germline V gene data show CDR1 as MDHEN and CDR2 as SYDVKM. Trimming removed 3 bases at V and 6 bases at J, with 12 bases between. DNA for the CDR3: TGTGCCAGCAGTTTCGTGGGGGTAGGTCAGCCCCAGCATTTT. It is translated as CASSFVGVGQPQHF.

This clonotype was counted at least ten times. In DNA form, the CDR3 reads TGTGCCAGCAGATTGACAGGCTCTGGAAACACCATATATTTT. This encodes CASRLTGSGNTIYF. This chain links TRBV28 with TRBJ1-3, with TRBD1 as a possible D gene (6 bases). The CDR3 is 14 residues long. Germline loops: CDR1 MDHEN, CDR2 SYDVKM. The V gene lost 6 bases and the J gene lost 0 bases, with 9 bases spanning the gap.

This clonotype has more than one count but fewer than ten. The CDR3 DNA reads as TGCGCCAGCAGCCAAGATCCGAACAGGGAGTACACTGAAGCTTTCTTT. Its translation is CASSQDPNREYTEAFF. V is TRBV4-1 and J is TRBJ1-1; D perhaps matches TRBD1 (6 bases). Germline V gene lookup returns CDR1 MGHRA and CDR2 YSYEKL. There are 16 residues in the CDR3. V was shortened by 0 bases and J by 3 bases, with 14 bases between the two germline ends.

This clonotype was seen at least ten times. The V call is TRBV6-1, the J call TRBJ2-7; the D gene is possibly TRBD1 (6 bases). Trimming cost V 2 bases and J 3 bases, with 8 bases left between them. The CDR3 length is 13 residues. The germline V gene has CDR1 MNHNS and CDR2 SASEGT. CDR3 bases: TGTGCCAGCAGTGAAATACAGGGCTACGAGCAGTACTTC. Encoded protein: CASSEIQGYEQYF.

This clonotype was recorded a few times. This chain joins TRBV2 and TRBJ2-2; 8 bases match TRBD1. V gave up 5 bases and J gave up 2 bases; unmatched junction bases: 4. Germline CDR1 reads SNHLY; CDR2 reads FYNNEI. The CDR3 totals 15 residues. CDR3: CASSYRGVNTGELFF. The CDR3 bases are TGTGCCAGCAGTTACAGGGGGGTCAACACCGGGGAGCTGTTTTTT.

This clonotype was detected many times. The CDR3 nucleotides read TGTGCCAGCAGTTCGACAGGGGGCAATTCACCCCTCCACTTT. This codes for CASSSTGGNSPLHF. This chain joins TRBV28 and TRBJ1-6, with TRBD1 identical over 10 bases. The V segment lost 4 bases and the J segment 7 bases; nucleotides outside the gene matches: 1. Germline CDR1 is MDHEN and CDR2 is SYDVKM. This CDR3 region has 14 residues.

This clonotype occurred many times. The chain combines TRBV20-1 with TRBJ2-3; 7 nucleotides agree with TRBD2. V gave up 5 bases and J gave up 2 bases; unmatched junction bases: 7. The germline V gene encodes CDR1 DFQATT and CDR2 SNEGSKA (reference sequence). The CDR3 is made up of 14 amino acids. This CDR3 is CSALVAGLTDTQYF. CDR3 nucleotide sequence: TGCAGTGCTCTGGTAGCGGGTCTCACAGATACGCAGTATTTT.

This clonotype was seen more than once but under ten times. The chain is built from TRBV10-3 and TRBJ2-5; D is possibly TRBD2 (7 bases). CDR1 is ENHRY, CDR2 SYGVKD, per germline. The V end was cut by 5 bases, the J end by 5 bases, with 12 bases between. This CDR3 spans 13 amino acids. Here the CDR3 DNA reads TGTGCCATCAGTATACAGGGAGGGGAGACCCAGTACTTC. The encoded protein is CAISIQGGETQYF.

The sample holds many counts of this clonotype. This chain joins TRBV19 and TRBJ2-1; no definite D call. The V end lost 6 bases, the J end lost 0 bases, and 18 bases lay between the germline ends. This CDR3 is 17 amino acids long. Per germline, CDR1 LNHDA and CDR2 SQIVND (reference sequence). CDR3 in amino acids: CASSHRVYGDSYNEQFF. In DNA, the CDR3 is TGTGCCAGTAGCCATAGGGTGTACGGAGACTCCTACAATGAGCAGTTCTTC.

This clonotype occurred many times. J is TRBJ2-7 and V is TRBV11-2; no reliable D call. The V gene's germline CDR1 is SGHAT and CDR2 FQNNGV. V lost 3 bases and J lost 9, with 6 bases in between. This CDR3 comprises 10 residues. The CDR3 DNA reads TGTGCCAGCAGCTTGCGCTTGCAGTACTTC. This sequence encodes CASSLRLQYF.

This clonotype has ten or more counts. V usage is TRBV29-1 and J usage is TRBJ2-7; no clear D gene. Trimming removed 4 bases at V and 3 bases at J, with 10 bases between. The CDR3 has 12 residues. Germline CDR1 is SQVTM and CDR2 is ANQGSEA. The CDR3 DNA reads as TGCAGCGTTGGTGAAGGGAACTACGAGCAGTACTTC. This gives the protein CSVGEGNYEQYF.

This clonotype appeared a few times. The chain carries TRBV11-2 and TRBJ2-1; 12 bases fit TRBD2. This CDR3 contains 17 residues. Germline CDR1 is SGHAT and CDR2 is FQNNGV. The V segment lost 5 bases and the J segment 2 bases; nucleotides outside the gene matches: 7. This CDR3 is CASSQALAGGPYNEQFF. In DNA form, the CDR3 reads TGTGCCAGCAGCCAAGCACTAGCGGGAGGCCCCTACAATGAGCAGTTCTTC.

At least ten counts were recorded for this clonotype. V is TRBV20-1 and J is TRBJ2-5; D is possibly TRBD1 (5 bases). CDR3 length equals 14 residues. The germline V gene encodes CDR1 DFQATT and CDR2 SNEGSKA (reference sequence). V was cut by 3 bases and J by 1 base, with 12 bases left in between. CDR3 sequence: CSARATGPQETQYF. DNA for the CDR3: TGCAGTGCTAGGGCTACAGGACCCCAAGAGACCCAGTACTTC.

The chain is built from TRBV9 and TRBJ2-1; 7 nucleotides align to TRBD2. The CDR3 length is 16 residues. Germline loops: CDR1 SGDLS, CDR2 YYNGEE. Losses at the gene ends were 3 bases for V and 5 bases for J; bases not matched to a gene: 11. Here the CDR3 DNA reads TGTGCCAGCAGCGAATTCTTAGCGGGCCCAAACAATGAGCAGTTCTTC. Translating gives CASSEFLAGPNNEQFF.